A selection of T cell receptor beta chains follows, all from one sample in a study of blood T cell repertoires in COVID-19. Sequenced by immunoSEQ multiplex PCR; TCRdb stores in-frame clones only, minus some. The sample includes some 130,000 clones, roughly 86% of them seen just once. Material for sequencing was peripheral blood. These receptors all stem from a woman in her 70s with COVID-19, enrolled during active disease. The conserved cysteine and the conserved F or W are not part of the CDR3 here. The order of the fields is V gene, clone size, J gene, CDR3 protein. Clone size is not always given. Where it is, it says once, few, many or a class for expanded clones.

v_call: TRBV5-1; clone_size: .; j_call: TRBJ1-2; cdr3_aa: ASSSGQGRPT
v_call: TRBV5-1; clone_size: .; j_call: TRBJ2-7; cdr3_aa: ASSLGASGAHEQY
v_call: TRBV7-9; clone_size: .; j_call: TRBJ1-1; cdr3_aa: ASSLGGTGTEAF
v_call: TRBV6-6; clone_size: .; j_call: TRBJ2-5; cdr3_aa: ASSTSGTGAQETQY
v_call: TRBV3-1/TRBV3-2; clone_size: .; j_call: TRBJ2-3; cdr3_aa: ASSQGTSGGWADTQY
v_call: TRBV2; clone_size: .; j_call: TRBJ1-3; cdr3_aa: ASSLPGSNTIY
v_call: TRBV6-1; clone_size: .; j_call: TRBJ1-1; cdr3_aa: ASSERAGGTEAF
v_call: TRBV4-2; clone_size: once; j_call: TRBJ2-2; cdr3_aa: ASSHPASRDTGELF
v_call: TRBV19; clone_size: .; j_call: TRBJ1-5; cdr3_aa: ASHREGSGPNQPQH
v_call: TRBV19; clone_size: .; j_call: TRBJ2-1; cdr3_aa: ASSTGVNTGNEQF
v_call: TRBV24-1; clone_size: .; j_call: TRBJ1-4; cdr3_aa: ATSEGRTEEKLF
v_call: TRBV5-1; clone_size: .; j_call: TRBJ2-7; cdr3_aa: ASSLGQLSYEQY
v_call: TRBV28; clone_size: .; j_call: TRBJ1-5; cdr3_aa: ASSFAGGNQPQH
v_call: TRBV4-1; clone_size: few; j_call: TRBJ2-7; cdr3_aa: ASSHPPGLAGVSYEQY
v_call: TRBV28; clone_size: .; j_call: TRBJ1-1; cdr3_aa: AIHGGTEAF
v_call: TRBV18; clone_size: .; j_call: TRBJ2-7; cdr3_aa: ASSPSADEQY
v_call: TRBV7-2; clone_size: .; j_call: TRBJ1-2; cdr3_aa: ASSLRLGVGYT
v_call: TRBV3-1/TRBV3-2; clone_size: .; j_call: TRBJ2-3; cdr3_aa: ASSLLDSATDTQY
v_call: TRBV7-2; clone_size: .; j_call: TRBJ1-1; cdr3_aa: ASNYDRGTEAF
v_call: TRBV5-1; clone_size: .; j_call: TRBJ1-2; cdr3_aa: ASSFLSGTGGYGYT
v_call: TRBV18; clone_size: .; j_call: TRBJ2-7; cdr3_aa: ASSPPGGGAAYEQY
v_call: TRBV11-2; clone_size: once; j_call: TRBJ1-1; cdr3_aa: ASSPGQGGTEAF
v_call: TRBV28; clone_size: .; j_call: TRBJ1-2; cdr3_aa: ASSGRYGYT
v_call: TRBV2; clone_size: .; j_call: TRBJ2-2; cdr3_aa: ASRGPALTGELF
v_call: TRBV4-2; clone_size: .; j_call: TRBJ1-4; cdr3_aa: ASSQDTGVEGKLF
v_call: TRBV28; clone_size: .; j_call: TRBJ2-5; cdr3_aa: ASSPWTSGKETQY
v_call: TRBV18; clone_size: .; j_call: TRBJ2-5; cdr3_aa: ASSPAWGSSGGLETQY
v_call: TRBV30; clone_size: .; j_call: TRBJ1-2; cdr3_aa: AWSDRGDYGYT
v_call: TRBV28; clone_size: .; j_call: TRBJ1-2; cdr3_aa: ASRRTGTGHYT
v_call: TRBV11-1; clone_size: .; j_call: TRBJ1-3; cdr3_aa: ASSPPQGMRGNTIY
v_call: TRBV11-2; clone_size: .; j_call: TRBJ2-7; cdr3_aa: ASSFLGQGGYEQY
v_call: TRBV12-5; clone_size: .; j_call: TRBJ2-1; cdr3_aa: ASGLAGQGMNEQF
v_call: TRBV5-1; clone_size: .; j_call: TRBJ2-7; cdr3_aa: ASSFRLAGSYEQY
v_call: TRBV7-9; clone_size: .; j_call: TRBJ1-5; cdr3_aa: ASTLGQGTPQH
v_call: TRBV24-1; clone_size: .; j_call: TRBJ2-3; cdr3_aa: ATSGERGADTQY
v_call: TRBV28; clone_size: .; j_call: TRBJ1-6; cdr3_aa: ASSFSAGAYNSPLH
v_call: TRBV11-3; clone_size: .; j_call: TRBJ2-7; cdr3_aa: ASSLAFNYEQY
v_call: TRBV5-5; clone_size: .; j_call: TRBJ2-7; cdr3_aa: ASSLGGGETYEQY
v_call: TRBV30; clone_size: .; j_call: TRBJ1-1; cdr3_aa: AFDRGAMGDTEAF
v_call: TRBV29-1; clone_size: .; j_call: TRBJ1-1; cdr3_aa: SVGHTGGTEAF
v_call: TRBV5-5; clone_size: .; j_call: TRBJ1-1; cdr3_aa: ASSFRQVLSEAF
v_call: TRBV5-6; clone_size: .; j_call: TRBJ1-3; cdr3_aa: ASTPGQVFKRSGNTIY
v_call: TRBV18; clone_size: .; j_call: TRBJ1-2; cdr3_aa: ASSQTGGSGYT